Sequencing of this T cell receptor beta chain was carried out in a study of CD8+ T cells in alopecia areata. The V and J ends lost 6 bases and 10 bases respectively, with 10 bases between them. Looked up from germline, CDR1 is MGHDK and CDR2 is SYGVNS. The CDR3 covers 11 residues. Study-wide results and caveats: An increase in clonality over normal scalp was evident in lesional scalp, especially alopecia totalis/universalis.

RNA extraction was followed by reverse transcription into cDNA, which acted as the sequencing template. Method: immunoSEQ multiplex PCR; TCRdb's copy keeps in-frame clones and lacks some. The sample yields some 240,000 clones, around 62% seen once. This clone has more than one count but fewer than ten. Its specificity is not known. Source: CD4+ T cells sorted from blood, taken at week 0. V usage is TRBV25-1 and J usage is TRBJ2-1; a possible D gene is TRBD2 (5 bases). The clonotype was recovered from a human donor with alopecia areata. The CDR3 DNA reads TGTGCCAGCAGAGAGGGCCACGAGCAGTTCTTC. It translates to CASREGHEQFF. Using reference TRBV25-1 and TRBJ2-1 for the parts outside the CDR3, the full variable domain is EADIYQTPRYLVIGTGKKITLECSQTMGHDKMYWYQQDPGMELHLIHYSYGVNSTEKGDLSSESTVSRIRTEHFPLTLESARPSHTSQYLCASREGHEQFFGPGTRLTVL.